The 10 T cell receptor beta chains reported below all come from one sample, sequenced in a study of blood T cell repertoires in COVID-19. TCRdb's copy holds only in-frame clones and misses some; the assay was immunoSEQ multiplex PCR. The sample yields about 120,000 clones, less than 95% seen once. Sequencing was performed on peripheral blood. The receptors were gathered from a human donor with active COVID-19. The donor label of this sample is uncertain.

This clone has just a few counts. V and J are TRBV7-2 and TRBJ2-3, with D perhaps TRBD1 (5 bases). The ends were cut back, 4 bases at V and 0 bases at J, with 17 bases in the middle. Germline lookup yields CDR1 SGHTA and CDR2 FQGNSA. This CDR3 is 17 amino acids long. CDR3 in amino acids: CASSSQGTAASTDTQYF. CDR3 DNA sequence: TGTGCCAGCAGCTCCCAGGGCACCGCGGCTAGCACAGATACGCAGTATTTT. Supplemented by reference TRBV7-2 and TRBJ2-3, the full variable domain reads GAGVSQSPSNKVTEKGKDVELRCDPISGHTALYWYRQSLGQGLEFLIYFQGNSAPDKSGLPSDRFSAERTGGSVSTLTIQRTQQEDSAVYLCASSSQGTAASTDTQYFGPGTRLTVL.

V and J are TRBV10-3 and TRBJ2-2; TRBD2 is a possible D gene (6 bases). The CDR3 has 17 amino acids. Germline V gene lookup returns CDR1 ENHRY and CDR2 SYGVKD. The V end was cut by 3 bases, the J end by 4 bases, with 18 bases between. Written as DNA, the CDR3 is TGTGCCATCAGTGACTTAGCGGCCCCAAGTGGCACCGGGGAGCTGTTTTTT. It encodes CAISDLAAPSGTGELFF.

The chain uses TRBV7-2 and TRBJ2-7; 7 nucleotides agree with TRBD1. The junction had 11 bases not matched to a gene; V was cut back by 5 bases and J by 1 base. This CDR3 has 16 residues. Germline V lookup: CDR1 SGHTA, CDR2 FQGNSA. The CDR3 is CASSLTGTDLSYEQYF. As DNA, the CDR3 is TGTGCCAGCAGCCTCACCGGGACAGACCTGTCCTACGAGCAGTACTTC.

J is TRBJ1-1 and V is TRBV19; TRBD1 is a possible D gene (6 bases). There are 15 residues in the CDR3. Germline V gene lookup returns CDR1 LNHDA and CDR2 SQIVND (reference sequence). V was clipped by 3 bases and J by 0 bases, with 11 bases between them. CDR3 in DNA: TGTGCCAGTAGTATTTCAGGGGTCATGAACACTGAAGCTTTCTTT. This gives the protein CASSISGVMNTEAFF.

J is TRBJ2-7 and V is TRBV29-1; 8 bases agree with TRBD1. The CDR3 covers 16 residues. In germline, CDR1 is SQVTM, CDR2 ANQGSEA. V dropped 0 bases and J dropped 3; count of bases not matched to a gene: 10. The CDR3 sequence is CSVEDSQTGGNYEQYF. CDR3 in DNA: TGCAGCGTTGAAGATTCGCAAACAGGGGGTAACTACGAGCAGTACTTC.

The chain couples TRBV6-6 to TRBJ1-2, with TRBD1 matching over 12 bases. Per germline, CDR1 MNHNY and CDR2 SVGAGI (reference sequence). The CDR3 totals 14 residues. J gave up 4 bases and V 6 bases, and 3 bases lay outside the gene matches. The CDR3 DNA sequence: TGTGCCAGCAGGGGACAGGGGGCAGGCTATGGCTACACCTTC. This gives the protein CASRGQGAGYGYTF.

V and J are TRBV5-1 and TRBJ2-5; 8 bases are shared with TRBD2. This CDR3 has 16 residues. V dropped 0 bases and J dropped 1; count of bases not matched to a gene: 5. The germline gives CDR1 SGHRS, CDR2 YFSETQ. This CDR3 is CASSLVGGGSQETQYF. CDR3 coding DNA: TGCGCCAGCAGCTTGGTAGGCGGGGGGTCCCAAGAGACCCAGTACTTC. The complete variable domain, with remaining parts taken from reference TRBV5-1 and TRBJ2-5, reads KAGVTQTPRYLIKTRGQQVTLSCSPISGHRSVSWYQQTPGQGLQFLFEYFSETQRNKGNFPGRFSGRQFSNSRSEMNVSTLELGDSALYLCASSLVGGGSQETQYFGPGTRLLVL.

The chain couples TRBV9 to TRBJ1-3; 9 bases match TRBD1. The CDR3 is 15 residues long. J was trimmed by 7 bases and V by 0 bases; bases with no gene match: 5. Germline V gives CDR1 SGDLS, CDR2 YYNGEE. In nucleotides, the CDR3 is TGTGCCAGCAGCGTAGGCCACAGGGGGCAGAACACCATATATTTT. Its protein product is CASSVGHRGQNTIYF.

The rearrangement uses TRBV7-2 and TRBJ2-1, with D perhaps matching TRBD1 (5 bases). Germline V gene lookup returns CDR1 SGHTA and CDR2 FQGNSA. The CDR3 is made up of 14 amino acids. Trimming left V 2 bases short and J 9 bases short, with 14 bases between. This CDR3 is CASSLRQSWGEQFF. For the CDR3, the DNA is TGTGCCAGCAGCTTACGACAGTCCTGGGGTGAGCAGTTCTTC.

The chain joins TRBV6-2 or TRBV6-3 to TRBJ2-1; a possible D gene is TRBD1 (5 bases). The CDR3 is 14 amino acids. Germline CDR1 MNHEY, CDR2 SVGEGT. The V end was cut by 4 bases, the J end by 8 bases, with 15 bases between. CDR3 region: CASSSYQGDHEQFF. In DNA, the CDR3 is TGTGCCAGCAGTTCCTACCAGGGTGACCATGAGCAGTTCTTC.